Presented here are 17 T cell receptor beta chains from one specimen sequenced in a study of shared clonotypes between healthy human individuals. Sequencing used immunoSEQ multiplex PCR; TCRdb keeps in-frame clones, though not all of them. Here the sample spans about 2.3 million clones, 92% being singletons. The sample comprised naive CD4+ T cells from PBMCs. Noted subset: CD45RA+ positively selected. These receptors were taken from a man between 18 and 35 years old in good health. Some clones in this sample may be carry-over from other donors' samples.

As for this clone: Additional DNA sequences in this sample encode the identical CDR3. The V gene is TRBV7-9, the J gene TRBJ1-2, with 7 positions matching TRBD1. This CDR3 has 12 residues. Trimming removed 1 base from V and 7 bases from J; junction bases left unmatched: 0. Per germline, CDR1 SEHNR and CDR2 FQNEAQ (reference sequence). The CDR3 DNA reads TGTGCCAGCAGCTTAGACAGGGGTGGCTACACCTTC. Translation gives CASSLDRGGYTF. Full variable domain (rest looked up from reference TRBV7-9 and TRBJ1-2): DTGVSQNPRHKITKRGQNVTFRCDPISEHNRLYWYRQTLGQGPEFLTYFQNEAQLEKSRLLSDRFSAERPKGSFSTLEIQRTEQGDSAMYLCASSLDRGGYTFGSGTRLTVV.

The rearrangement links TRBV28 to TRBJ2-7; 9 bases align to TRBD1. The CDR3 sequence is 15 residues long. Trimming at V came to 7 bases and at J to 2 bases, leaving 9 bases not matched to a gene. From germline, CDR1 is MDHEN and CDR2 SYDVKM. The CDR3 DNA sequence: TGTGCCAGCAACTCCCGACAGGGGGGGACCTACGAGCAGTACTTC. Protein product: CASNSRQGGTYEQYF.

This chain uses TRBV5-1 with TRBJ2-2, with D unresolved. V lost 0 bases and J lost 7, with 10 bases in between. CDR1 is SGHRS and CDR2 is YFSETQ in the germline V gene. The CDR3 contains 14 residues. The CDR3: CASSLEMGYGELFF. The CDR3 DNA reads TGCGCCAGCAGCTTGGAAATGGGATACGGGGAGCTGTTTTTT.

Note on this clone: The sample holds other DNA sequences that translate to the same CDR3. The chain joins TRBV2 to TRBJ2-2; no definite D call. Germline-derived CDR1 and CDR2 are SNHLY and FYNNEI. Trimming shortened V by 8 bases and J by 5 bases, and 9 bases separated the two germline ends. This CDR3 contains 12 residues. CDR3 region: CASRLSTGELFF. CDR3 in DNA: TGTGCCAGCCGACTCTCTACCGGGGAGCTGTTTTTT.

The CDR3 DNA sequence: TGTGCCAGCAGCACGTCTCTTGCAGATACGCAGTATTTT. It is translated as CASSTSLADTQYF. V and J are TRBV5-4 and TRBJ2-3; no definite D call. V was trimmed by 4 bases and J by 4 bases, leaving 10 bases between them. CDR1 and CDR2 (germline): SGHNT, YYREEE (reference sequence). The CDR3 length is 13 residues.

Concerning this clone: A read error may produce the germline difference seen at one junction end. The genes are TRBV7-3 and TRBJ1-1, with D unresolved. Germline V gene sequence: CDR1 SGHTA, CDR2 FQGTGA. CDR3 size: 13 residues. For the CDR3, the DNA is TGTGCCAGCAGCCCCCCCGGGAACCCTGAAGCTTTCTTT. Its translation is CASSPPGNPEAFF.

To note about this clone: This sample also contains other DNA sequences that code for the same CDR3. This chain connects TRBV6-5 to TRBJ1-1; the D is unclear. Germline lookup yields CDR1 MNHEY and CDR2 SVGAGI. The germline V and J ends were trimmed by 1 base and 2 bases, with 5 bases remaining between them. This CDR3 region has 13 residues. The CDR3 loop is CASSYWRNTEAFF. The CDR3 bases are TGTGCCAGCAGTTACTGGAGAAACACTGAAGCTTTCTTT.

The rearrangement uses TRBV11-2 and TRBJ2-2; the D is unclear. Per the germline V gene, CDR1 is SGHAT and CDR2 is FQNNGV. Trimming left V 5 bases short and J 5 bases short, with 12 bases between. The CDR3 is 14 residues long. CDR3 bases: TGTGCCAGCAGCCCAATTAGTAGGACCGGGGAGCTGTTTTTT. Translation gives CASSPISRTGELFF.

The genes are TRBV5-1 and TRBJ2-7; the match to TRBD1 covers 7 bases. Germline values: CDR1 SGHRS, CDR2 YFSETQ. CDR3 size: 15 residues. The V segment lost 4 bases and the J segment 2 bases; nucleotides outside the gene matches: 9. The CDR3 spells CASSAGQALPYEQYF. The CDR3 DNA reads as TGCGCCAGCAGCGCCGGACAGGCACTTCCCTACGAGCAGTACTTC.

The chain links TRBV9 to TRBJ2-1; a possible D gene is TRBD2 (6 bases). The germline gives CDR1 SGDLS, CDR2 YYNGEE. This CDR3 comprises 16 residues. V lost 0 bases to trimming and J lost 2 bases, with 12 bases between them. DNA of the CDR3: TGTGCCAGCAGCGTAGTAGGGGAGGTAACCTACAATGAGCAGTTCTTC. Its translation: CASSVVGEVTYNEQFF.

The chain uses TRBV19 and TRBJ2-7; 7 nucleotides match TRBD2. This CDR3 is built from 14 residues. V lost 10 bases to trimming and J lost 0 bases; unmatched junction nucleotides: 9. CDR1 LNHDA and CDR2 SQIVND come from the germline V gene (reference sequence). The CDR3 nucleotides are TGTGCCACCCGGAACATAGCGGGCTCCTACGAGCAGTACTTC. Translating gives CATRNIAGSYEQYF.

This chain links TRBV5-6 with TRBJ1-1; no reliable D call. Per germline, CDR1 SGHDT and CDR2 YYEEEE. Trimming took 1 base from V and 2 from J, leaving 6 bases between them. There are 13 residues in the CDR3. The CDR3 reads CASSLTDNTEAFF. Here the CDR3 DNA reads TGTGCCAGCAGCTTGACAGATAACACTGAAGCTTTCTTT.

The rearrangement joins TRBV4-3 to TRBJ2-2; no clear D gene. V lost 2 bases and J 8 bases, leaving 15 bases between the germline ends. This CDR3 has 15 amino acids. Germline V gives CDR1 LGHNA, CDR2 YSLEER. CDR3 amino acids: CASSQRRTQAGELFF. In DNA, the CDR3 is TGCGCCAGCAGCCAAAGAAGGACCCAGGCGGGGGAGCTGTTTTTT.

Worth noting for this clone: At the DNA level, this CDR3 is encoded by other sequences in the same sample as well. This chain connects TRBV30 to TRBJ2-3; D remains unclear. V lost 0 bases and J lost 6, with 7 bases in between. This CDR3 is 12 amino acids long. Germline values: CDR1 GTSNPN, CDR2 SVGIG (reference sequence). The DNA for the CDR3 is TGTGCCTGGAGTGTAAGTGGGGATACGCAGTATTTT. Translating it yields CAWSVSGDTQYF.

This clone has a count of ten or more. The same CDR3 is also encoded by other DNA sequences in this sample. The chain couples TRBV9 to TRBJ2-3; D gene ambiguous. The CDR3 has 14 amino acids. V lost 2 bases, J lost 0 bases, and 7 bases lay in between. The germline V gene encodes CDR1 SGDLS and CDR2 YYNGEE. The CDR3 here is CASSVDPSTDTQYF. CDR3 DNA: TGTGCCAGCAGCGTGGATCCTAGCACAGATACGCAGTATTTT.

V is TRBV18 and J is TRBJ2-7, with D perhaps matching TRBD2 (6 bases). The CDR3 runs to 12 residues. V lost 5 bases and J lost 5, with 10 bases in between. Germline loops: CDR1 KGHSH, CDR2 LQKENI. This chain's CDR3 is CASSRGLNEQYF. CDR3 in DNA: TGTGCCAGCTCAAGGGGACTTAACGAGCAGTACTTC.

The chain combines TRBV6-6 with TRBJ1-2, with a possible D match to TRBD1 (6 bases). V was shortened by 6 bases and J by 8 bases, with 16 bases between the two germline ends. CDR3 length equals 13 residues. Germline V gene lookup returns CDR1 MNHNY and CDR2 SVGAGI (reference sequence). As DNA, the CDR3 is TGTGCCAGCAGCGGGACAAAAGTCCGCGGCTACACCTTC. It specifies CASSGTKVRGYTF.